What follows is one T cell receptor beta chain and its context. The source of the sample is a study of blood T cells in healthy people across ages. Then a second PCR, running about 6 to 12 cycles, was carried out with a sample-barcoded 5' primer and a J-beta primer mix. MiXCR, applied by TCRdb to the 5' RACE reads, yields one record per CDR3 protein. The data hold about 830,000 distinct CDR3 sequences, with over 45% observed a single time. The CDR3 length is 14 residues. CDR1 and CDR2 (germline): MGHRA, YSYEKL. Sequencing input: blood. This chain joins TRBV4-1 and TRBJ2-4; either TRBD1 or TRBD2 may fit D (6 bases each). The DNA end is more similar to TRBJ2-7, so the J call may be wrong. The TCR sequence derives from a man under 40 in good health. CDR3 region: CASSQARGLYEQYF. The DNA for the CDR3 is TGCGCCAGCAGCCAAGCTCGGGGGCTCTACGAGCAGTACTTC.